Included here is one T cell receptor beta chain sequence, with context. These data come from a study of blood T cell repertoires in COVID-19. Germline CDR1 ENHRY, CDR2 SYGVKD. V shed 11 bases, J shed 1 base, and the junction held 13 bases outside the gene matches. The CDR3 is 15 amino acids. Sequencing used immunoSEQ multiplex PCR; TCRdb keeps in-frame clones, though not all of them. Of about 32,000 clones in the sample, approximately 83% are singletons; the top ten hold just over 5.5%. The receptor comes from a woman older than 75 with active or convalescent COVID-19. Sequenced material: peripheral blood. V usage is TRBV10-3 and J usage is TRBJ2-7, with 8 bases that match TRBD1. Here the CDR3 DNA reads TGTGCCTCTGGGGACAGGACGACGAAATCCTACGAGCAGTACTTC. This encodes CASGDRTTKSYEQYF.